A selection of T cell receptor beta chains follows, all from one sample in a study of cytomegalovirus exposure and HLA in healthy donors. Clones were sequenced by immunoSEQ multiplex PCR, and TCRdb holds only the in-frame ones, with some missing. The sample includes about 110,000 clones, approximately 85% seen only once; the top ten take around 3%. Material: PBMCs. Receptors were obtained from a woman aged 18-29 years in good health and CMV-seronegative. Each CDR3 is given with its conserved first and last residue. A D gene is named only where the DNA matches it firmly. Clone size is shown for a subset of rows, as once, few, many or a class of expanded clone.

TRBJ2-2 | NA | TRBV28 | TRBD2 | TGTGCCAGCAGTATCCCTAGCGGGGGGGCGATCGGGGAGCTGTTTTTT | CASSIPSGGAIGELFF
TRBJ1-2 | NA | TRBV4-1 | NA | TGCGCCAGCAGCCACCGGGACACCAACTATGGCTACACCTTC | CASSHRDTNYGYTF
TRBJ2-3 | once | TRBV7-9 | TRBD1 | TGTGCCAGCAGCCCCAGACAGGGGGCGGGAGATACGCAGTATTTT | CASSPRQGAGDTQYF
TRBJ1-1 | NA | TRBV5-6 | TRBD1 | TGTGCCAGCAGCTTCCGGGACAGACCGAACACTGAAGCTTTCTTT | CASSFRDRPNTEAFF
TRBJ2-5 | NA | TRBV30 | NA | TGTGCCTGGAGTGTCTACCGGCGGGAGACCCAGTACTTC | CAWSVYRRETQYF
TRBJ2-1 | once | TRBV9 | NA | TGTGCCAGCAGCCCCCGGACAGAGTTCTACAATGAGCAGTTCTTC | CASSPRTEFYNEQFF
TRBJ2-5 | once | TRBV7-3 | TRBD2 | TGTGCCAGCAGCACTCGGGGGGACCCCCGGGAGACCCAGTACTTC | CASSTRGDPRETQYF
TRBJ1-6 | NA | TRBV18 | NA | TGTGCCAGCTCACCGGTCCCCGGGATTAATTCACCCCTCCACTTT | CASSPVPGINSPLHF
TRBJ2-1 | NA | TRBV20-1 | NA | TGCAGTGCTCCGGCTAGCAATGAGCAGTTCTTC | CSAPASNEQFF
TRBJ2-7 | NA | TRBV5-6 | NA | TGTGCCAGCAGCTCGGGAACAGGGCTGCACGAGCAGTACTTC | CASSSGTGLHEQYF
TRBJ2-5 | NA | TRBV12-1 | NA | TGTGCCAGCAGCTTTGGGGGTCACAGGGGGCTGAAGACCCAGTACTTC | CASSFGGHRGLKTQYF
TRBJ2-7 | few | TRBV6-5 | NA | TGTGCCAGCAGTCTCGGGAGCGAGCAGTACTTC | CASSLGSEQYF
TRBJ1-2 | few | TRBV18 | TRBD1 | TGTGCCAGCTCAGGGGACAGGGTGGATGGCTACACCTTC | CASSGDRVDGYTF
TRBJ2-7 | NA | TRBV20-1 | NA | TGCAGTGCAGAACAGGGCTACGAGCAGTACTTC | CSAEQGYEQYF
TRBJ2-5 | NA | TRBV30 | NA | TGTGCCTGGAGTGTAGAGGGAAGTGTTACAGAGACCCAGTACTTC | CAWSVEGSVTETQYF
TRBJ2-7 | NA | TRBV5-6 | NA | TGTGCCAGCAGCTTGGGGGGCAAGTCCTCCTACGAGCAGTACTTC | CASSLGGKSSYEQYF
TRBJ1-2 | few | TRBV7-2 | TRBD1 | TGTGCCAGCAGCTCCCGGGACAGGGGCCGAGGCTACACCTTC | CASSSRDRGRGYTF
TRBJ2-1 | NA | TRBV5-1 | NA | TGCGCCAGCAGCACTTCCGCGAATCCGGGTGAGCAGTTCTTC | CASSTSANPGEQFF
TRBJ2-7 | NA | TRBV27 | TRBD2 | TGTGCCAGCCGCTGGACTAGCGGGGGGGGCTACGAGCAGTACTTC | CASRWTSGGGYEQYF
TRBJ1-1 | NA | TRBV6-5 | NA | TGTGCCAGCAGTTTACGCAGGGAGAACACTGAAGCTTTCTTT | CASSLRRENTEAFF
TRBJ1-2 | NA | TRBV19 | TRBD1 | TGTGCCAGTAGCTTCGCCGGGACAGGGGACTATGGCTACACCTTC | CASSFAGTGDYGYTF
TRBJ1-2 | few | TRBV6-5 | NA | TGTGCCAGCAGTTACTCCCCAGACTTTTACACCTTC | CASSYSPDFYTF
TRBJ1-5 | NA | TRBV27 | NA | TGTGCCAGCAGTCTCAGGCAGGGCGAGCCCCAGCATTTT | CASSLRQGEPQHF